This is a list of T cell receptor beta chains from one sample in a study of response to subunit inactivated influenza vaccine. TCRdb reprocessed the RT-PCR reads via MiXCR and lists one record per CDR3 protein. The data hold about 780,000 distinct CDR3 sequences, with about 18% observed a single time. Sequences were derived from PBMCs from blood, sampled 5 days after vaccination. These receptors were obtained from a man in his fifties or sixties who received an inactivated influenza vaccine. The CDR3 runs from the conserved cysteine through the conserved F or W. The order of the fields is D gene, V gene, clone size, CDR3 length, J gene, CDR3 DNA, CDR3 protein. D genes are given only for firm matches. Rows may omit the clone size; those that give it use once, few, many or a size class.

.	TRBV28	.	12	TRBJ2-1	TGTGCCAGCAGTTTAGTGCGCTTGGGGCAGTTCTTC	CASSLVRLGQFF
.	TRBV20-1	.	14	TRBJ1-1	TGCAGTGCTAGAGATCTCGGCAGGGGCTTACAAGCTTTCTTT	CSARDLGRGLQAFF
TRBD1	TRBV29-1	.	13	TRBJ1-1	TGCAGCGTCAAGGGGCAGGGGGTCACTGAAGCTTTCTTT	CSVKGQGVTEAFF
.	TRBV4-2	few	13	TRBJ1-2	TGTGCCAGCAGCCCTGAAGGGACTACTGGCTACACCTTC	CASSPEGTTGYTF
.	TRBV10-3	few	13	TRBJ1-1	TGTGCCATCAGTGCAGGGGAGAACACTGAAGCTTTCTTT	CAISAGENTEAFF
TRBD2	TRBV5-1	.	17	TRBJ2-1	TGCGCCAGCAGCTTCGGCCTCCTAGCGGAGTCCTACAATGAGCAGTTCTTC	CASSFGLLAESYNEQFF
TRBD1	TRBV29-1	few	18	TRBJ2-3	TGCAGCGTGGAAGGGCCTCACCTGAGGCAGGGGGGCACAGATACGCAGTATTTT	CSVEGPHLRQGGTDTQYF
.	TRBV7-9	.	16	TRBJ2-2	TGTGCCAGCAGCTTAGGCCAGGGCCCGAACACCGGGGAGCTGTTTTTT	CASSLGQGPNTGELFF
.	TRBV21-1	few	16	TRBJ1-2	TGTGCCAGCAGCAACCGGGGACCTTGGGCTAACTATGGCTACACCTTC	CASSNRGPWANYGYTF
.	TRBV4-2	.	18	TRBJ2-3	TGTGCCAGCAGCCCGACCGGGCGGGGCTCGAAGGGTACAGATACGCAGTATTTT	CASSPTGRGSKGTDTQYF
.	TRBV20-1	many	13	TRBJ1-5	TGCAGTGCTAGGGGGCATAGCAATCAGCCCCAGCATTTT	CSARGHSNQPQHF
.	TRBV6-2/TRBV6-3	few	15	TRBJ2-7	TGTGCCAGCAGTTACCTCTCTTACGGGTCCTACGAGCAGTACTTC	CASSYLSYGSYEQYF
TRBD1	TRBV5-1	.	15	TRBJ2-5	TGCGCCAGCAGCCCCGGACAGGGGATACAAGAGACCCAGTACTTC	CASSPGQGIQETQYF
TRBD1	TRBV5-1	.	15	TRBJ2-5	TGCGCCAGCAGCGTAGGGACAGGGTTCCAAGAGACCCAGTACTTC	CASSVGTGFQETQYF
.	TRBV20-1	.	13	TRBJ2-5	TGCAGTGCTAGCTTGGACCCGCAAGAGACCCAGTACTTC	CSASLDPQETQYF
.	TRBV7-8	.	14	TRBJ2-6	TGTGCCAGCAGCCAGGGGTACGGGGCCAACGTCCTGACTTTC	CASSQGYGANVLTF
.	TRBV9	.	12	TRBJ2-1	TGTGCCAGCGGAATAGACCGCAATGAGCAGTTCTTC	CASGIDRNEQFF
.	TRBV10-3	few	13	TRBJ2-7	TGTGCCATCAGTGAGCGGGACGGCTACGAGCAGTACTTC	CAISERDGYEQYF
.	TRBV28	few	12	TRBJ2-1	TGTGCCAGCAGGGGCCCTATCGATGAGCAGTTCTTC	CASRGPIDEQFF
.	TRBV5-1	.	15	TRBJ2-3	TGCGCCAGCAGCTCGAGGACTGGAAGGGTGGATACGCAGTATTTT	CASSSRTGRVDTQYF
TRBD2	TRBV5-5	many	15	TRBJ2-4	TGTGCCAGCAGCTACTCGGGGGGGCGAGGAAACATTCAGTACTTC	CASSYSGGRGNIQYF
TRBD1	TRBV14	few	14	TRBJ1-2	TGTGCCAGCAGCCGAGGGACAGAAACCTATGGCTACACCTTC	CASSRGTETYGYTF
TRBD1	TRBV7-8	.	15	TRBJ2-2	TGTGCCAGCAGCTTATCTGTCAGGGGGACCGGGGAGCTGTTTTTT	CASSLSVRGTGELFF
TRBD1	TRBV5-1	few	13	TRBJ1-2	TGCGCCAGCAGCTTAGACAGGGCGGATGGCTACACCTTC	CASSLDRADGYTF
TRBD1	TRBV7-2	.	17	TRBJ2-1	TGTGCCAGCAGCTTAGCAGTAACAGGGGCCTTTCGGAATGAGCAGTTCTTC	CASSLAVTGAFRNEQFF
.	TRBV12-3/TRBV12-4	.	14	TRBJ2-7	TGTGCCAGCAGTTCACCTCGGGACGACTACGAGCAGTACTTC	CASSSPRDDYEQYF
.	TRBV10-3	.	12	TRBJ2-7	TGTGCCATCAGCGAGTGGATTGGCGAGCAGTACTTC	CAISEWIGEQYF
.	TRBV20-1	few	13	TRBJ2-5	TGCAGTGCCCTGGGACTTTTACAAGAGACCCAGTACTTC	CSALGLLQETQYF
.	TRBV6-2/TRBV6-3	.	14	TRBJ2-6	TGCGCCAGCAGCTGGAACTCGGGGGCCAACGTCCTGACTTTC	CASSWNSGANVLTF
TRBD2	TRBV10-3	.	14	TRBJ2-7	TGTGCCATCAGTGTGAGCGGGAGCTCCTACGAGCAGTACTTC	CAISVSGSSYEQYF
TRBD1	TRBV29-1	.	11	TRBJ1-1	TGCAGCGTTATACAGGGGTCTCAAGCTTTCTTT	CSVIQGSQAFF
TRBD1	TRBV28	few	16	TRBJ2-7	TGTGCCAGCATTCCACCTGGGGCGGACAGGGGGAATGAGCAGTACTTC	CASIPPGADRGNEQYF
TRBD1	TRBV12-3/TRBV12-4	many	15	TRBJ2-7	TGTGCCAGCAGCGACCGGGACAGGGCCCGCTACGAGCAGTACTTC	CASSDRDRARYEQYF
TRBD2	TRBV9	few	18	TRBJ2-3	TGTGCCAGCAGCCCACCCGGACTAGCGGGGGGCCGTGGAGATACGCAGTATTTT	CASSPPGLAGGRGDTQYF
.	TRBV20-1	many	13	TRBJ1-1	TGCAGTGCTAGGCGGGGGCCGAACACTGAAGCTTTCTTT	CSARRGPNTEAFF
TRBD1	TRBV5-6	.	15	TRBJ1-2	TGTGCCAGCAGCTTTTCGACAGGGGACCCCTATGGCTACACCTTC	CASSFSTGDPYGYTF
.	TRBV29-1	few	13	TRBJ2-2	TGCAGCGTTGACAAGGGAAGGACCGGGGAGCTGTTTTTT	CSVDKGRTGELFF
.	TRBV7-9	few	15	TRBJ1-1	TGTGCCAGCAGCGTAAAGGACAGTTTTTACACTGAAGCTTTCTTT	CASSVKDSFYTEAFF
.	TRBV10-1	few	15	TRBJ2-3	TGCGCCAGCAGTGAAAGGGGACGCAGCACAGATACGCAGTATTTT	CASSERGRSTDTQYF
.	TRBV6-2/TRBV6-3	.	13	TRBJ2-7	TGTGCCAGCAGTTACCCGGAGAAGTACGAGCAGTACTTC	CASSYPEKYEQYF
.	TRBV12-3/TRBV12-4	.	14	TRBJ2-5	TGTGCCAGCAGTTTCGGGACGCCTGTTGAGACCCAGTACTTC	CASSFGTPVETQYF
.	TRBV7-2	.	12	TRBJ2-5	TGTGCCAGCAGCTCCAACTACAGGTTACCGTACTTC	CASSSNYRLPYF
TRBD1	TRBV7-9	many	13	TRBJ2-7	TGTGCCAGCAGCCTAGGGACAGTCGGGGAGCAGTACTTC	CASSLGTVGEQYF
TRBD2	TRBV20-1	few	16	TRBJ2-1	TGCAGTGCTAGAGTGGGGACTAGCGGGGGACGCAATGAGCAGTTCTTC	CSARVGTSGGRNEQFF
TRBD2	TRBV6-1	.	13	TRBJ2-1	TGTGCCAGCAGCCCTACGGCGGGAGGTGAGCAGTTCTTC	CASSPTAGGEQFF
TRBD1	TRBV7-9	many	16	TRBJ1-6	TGTGCCAGCAGCTCGGACAGGGTCGGCTATAATTCACCCCTCCACTTT	CASSSDRVGYNSPLHF
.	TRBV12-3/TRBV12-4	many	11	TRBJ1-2	TGTGCCAGCAGTTTCGGGGGCGGGTACACCTTC	CASSFGGGYTF
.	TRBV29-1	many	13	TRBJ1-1	TGCAGCGTTGGCTCGGGGCCAAACACTGAAGCTTTCTTT	CSVGSGPNTEAFF
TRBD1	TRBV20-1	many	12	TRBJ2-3	TGCAGTGCCCGGACAGGGACAGATACGCAGTATTTT	CSARTGTDTQYF
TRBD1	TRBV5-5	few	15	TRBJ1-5	TGTGCCAGCAGCTTTCGGGACAGGGGCAATCAGCCCCAGCATTTT	CASSFRDRGNQPQHF
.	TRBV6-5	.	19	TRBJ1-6	TGTGCCAGCAGTTACTTAATTTTCGGTCAGGGGACCTATAATTCACCCCTCCACTTT	CASSYLIFGQGTYNSPLHF
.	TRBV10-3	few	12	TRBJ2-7	TGTGCCATCAGGGGACAATCGGACGAGCAGTACTTC	CAIRGQSDEQYF
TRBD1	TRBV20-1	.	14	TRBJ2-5	TGCAGTGCTAGAGTCAAGGGACAGCAAGAGACCCAGTACTTC	CSARVKGQQETQYF
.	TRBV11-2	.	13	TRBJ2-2	TGTGCCAGCAGCCGGGGGTCTAACGGGGAGCTGTTTTTT	CASSRGSNGELFF
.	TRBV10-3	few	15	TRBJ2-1	TGTGCCACCTCTGGCGGGACGGTTTTAAACAATGAGCAGTTCTTC	CATSGGTVLNNEQFF
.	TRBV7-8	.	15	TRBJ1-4	TGTGCCAGCAGCTTAAATCCTGCAACTAATGAAAAACTGTTTTTT	CASSLNPATNEKLFF